A selection of T cell receptor beta chains follows, all from one sample in a study of control samples from healthy donors and cancer patients. Repertoires were generated with immunoSEQ multiplex PCR, while TCRdb's copy carries only in-frame clones and drops some. The sample records some 150,000 clones, around 86% being singletons. The specimen was blood. These receptors were obtained from a young man in good health. The CDR3 runs from the conserved cysteine through the conserved F or W. The D gene is left open where the match is weak. Size is omitted from some rows. Given values are once, few, many or a class for expanded clones.

CDR3 DNA: TGTGCCAGCAGCTCGGGACTAGCGGAACAACATTACACAGATACGCAGTATTTT
CDR3 protein: CASSSGLAEQHYTDTQYF
D gene: TRBD2
J gene: TRBJ2-3
V gene: TRBV7-6
clone size: NA

CDR3 DNA: TGTGCCAGCAGTTGGAGTACGGATTTTGTAAATACTGAAGCTTTCTTT
CDR3 protein: CASSWSTDFVNTEAFF
D gene: NA
J gene: TRBJ1-1
V gene: TRBV27
clone size: once

CDR3 DNA: TGCGCCAGCAGCCAGGGCTACGCCGGGACAAGCGCCAATTCACCCCTCCACTTT
CDR3 protein: CASSQGYAGTSANSPLHF
D gene: NA
J gene: TRBJ1-6
V gene: TRBV4-3
clone size: NA

CDR3 DNA: TGTGCCAGCAGTTACTCATCGACTAGCGGTTCCTACGAGCAGTACTTC
CDR3 protein: CASSYSSTSGSYEQYF
D gene: TRBD2
J gene: TRBJ2-7
V gene: TRBV6-2/TRBV6-3
clone size: NA

CDR3 DNA: TGTGCCAGTAGTATAGATACAGGGGGCTCAACTGAAGCTTTCTTT
CDR3 protein: CASSIDTGGSTEAFF
D gene: TRBD1
J gene: TRBJ1-1
V gene: TRBV19
clone size: NA

CDR3 DNA: TGTGCCAGCAGCTTAGGGATGGGCAGAAACTATGGCTACACCTTC
CDR3 protein: CASSLGMGRNYGYTF
D gene: NA
J gene: TRBJ1-2
V gene: TRBV11-3
clone size: once

CDR3 DNA: TGTGCCAGCAGCTTGGGGACTATCATCGGGGAGCTGTTTTTT
CDR3 protein: CASSLGTIIGELFF
D gene: TRBD2
J gene: TRBJ2-2
V gene: TRBV7-9
clone size: NA

CDR3 DNA: TGTGCCAGCGGGGGGCCGGCCTACGAGCAGTACTTC
CDR3 protein: CASGGPAYEQYF
D gene: NA
J gene: TRBJ2-7
V gene: TRBV27
clone size: once

CDR3 DNA: TGTGCCAGTAGTAGTGACTATGGCTACACCTTC
CDR3 protein: CASSSDYGYTF
D gene: NA
J gene: TRBJ1-2
V gene: TRBV19
clone size: NA

CDR3 DNA: TGCGCCAGCAGCCATACCGGGACAGGGGGCACTGAAGCTTTCTTT
CDR3 protein: CASSHTGTGGTEAFF
D gene: TRBD1
J gene: TRBJ1-1
V gene: TRBV4-1
clone size: NA

CDR3 DNA: TGTGCCAGCAGTGAATCCCGGACGTCCCAAGAGACCCAGTACTTC
CDR3 protein: CASSESRTSQETQYF
D gene: NA
J gene: TRBJ2-5
V gene: TRBV25-1
clone size: few

CDR3 DNA: TGTGCCAGTAGTGGGTGGGCAGGTGGATCCTACAATGAGCAGTTCTTC
CDR3 protein: CASSGWAGGSYNEQFF
D gene: NA
J gene: TRBJ2-1
V gene: TRBV19
clone size: NA

CDR3 DNA: TGTGCCAGCAGTGAAGAGGACGGGAGCTCCTACGAGCAGTACTTC
CDR3 protein: CASSEEDGSSYEQYF
D gene: NA
J gene: TRBJ2-7
V gene: TRBV6-1
clone size: few

CDR3 DNA: TGTGCCAGCAGTTACGTGGCCCCATATAGCAATCAGCCCCAGCATTTT
CDR3 protein: CASSYVAPYSNQPQHF
D gene: NA
J gene: TRBJ1-5
V gene: TRBV6-6
clone size: NA

CDR3 DNA: TGTGCCGGGAGAAGCTCCTATAATTCACCCCTCCACTTT
CDR3 protein: CAGRSSYNSPLHF
D gene: NA
J gene: TRBJ1-6
V gene: TRBV30
clone size: once

CDR3 DNA: TGTGCCAGCAGCCCTGCTAATCAGCCCCAGCATTTT
CDR3 protein: CASSPANQPQHF
D gene: NA
J gene: TRBJ1-5
V gene: TRBV6-2/TRBV6-3
clone size: NA

CDR3 DNA: TGTGCCAGCAGCGTAGGGTGGAATTCACCCCTCCACTTT
CDR3 protein: CASSVGWNSPLHF
D gene: NA
J gene: TRBJ1-6
V gene: TRBV6-5
clone size: NA

CDR3 DNA: TGTGCCAGTACCCTGGCCATCGGCAATCAGCCCCAGCATTTT
CDR3 protein: CASTLAIGNQPQHF
D gene: NA
J gene: TRBJ1-5
V gene: TRBV19
clone size: NA

CDR3 DNA: TGTGCCAGCAGCCCTCAGGACTCCCCCGGGCAGTTCTTC
CDR3 protein: CASSPQDSPGQFF
D gene: NA
J gene: TRBJ2-1
V gene: TRBV21-1
clone size: NA

CDR3 DNA: TGCGCCAGCAGCTTAGGGGGACAGGGGGACGAGCAGTACTTC
CDR3 protein: CASSLGGQGDEQYF
D gene: TRBD1
J gene: TRBJ2-7
V gene: TRBV5-1
clone size: NA

CDR3 DNA: TGTGCCAGTAGCCCGGGACCTAACTATGGCTACACCTTC
CDR3 protein: CASSPGPNYGYTF
D gene: NA
J gene: TRBJ1-2
V gene: TRBV19
clone size: NA

CDR3 DNA: TGTGCCAGCAGCGTAGCTACGGGGCGCGTCGAGCAGTACTTC
CDR3 protein: CASSVATGRVEQYF
D gene: NA
J gene: TRBJ2-7
V gene: TRBV9
clone size: NA

CDR3 DNA: TGTGCCAGCAGTCCCAGAAGAGTCTCTGGAAACACCATATATTTT
CDR3 protein: CASSPRRVSGNTIYF
D gene: NA
J gene: TRBJ1-3
V gene: TRBV6-5
clone size: NA

CDR3 DNA: TGTGCCAGCAGCCGCACTCAGGGAATTAATGAAAAACTGTTTTTT
CDR3 protein: CASSRTQGINEKLFF
D gene: NA
J gene: TRBJ1-4
V gene: TRBV7-8
clone size: NA

CDR3 DNA: TGTGCCAGCAGTTTAGAAGGGGAAAAACTGTTTTTT
CDR3 protein: CASSLEGEKLFF
D gene: NA
J gene: TRBJ1-4
V gene: TRBV12-3/TRBV12-4
clone size: NA

CDR3 DNA: TGTGCCAGCAGCGAGTATTGGGTAGGGGGGGCCGGTCAGCCCCAGCATTTT
CDR3 protein: CASSEYWVGGAGQPQHF
D gene: NA
J gene: TRBJ1-5
V gene: TRBV7-8
clone size: NA

CDR3 DNA: TGCAGCGCCCGACAGGATGGTAATTCACCCCTCCACTTT
CDR3 protein: CSARQDGNSPLHF
D gene: NA
J gene: TRBJ1-6
V gene: TRBV29-1
clone size: NA

CDR3 DNA: TGTGCCAGCAGTATCACAGGAAACTATGGCTACACCTTC
CDR3 protein: CASSITGNYGYTF
D gene: NA
J gene: TRBJ1-2
V gene: TRBV6-6
clone size: NA

CDR3 DNA: TGTGCCAGCAGTGAAGGTGCTGGGACTAATGAAAAACTGTTTTTT
CDR3 protein: CASSEGAGTNEKLFF
D gene: NA
J gene: TRBJ1-4
V gene: TRBV6-1
clone size: few

CDR3 DNA: TGCGCCAGCAGCCAAGGAGTGACGGCGAACACCGGGGAGCTGTTTTTT
CDR3 protein: CASSQGVTANTGELFF
D gene: NA
J gene: TRBJ2-2
V gene: TRBV4-3
clone size: NA

CDR3 DNA: TGTGCCAGCAGCTTAGGCGGGGCCCCCAACACCGGGGAGCTGTTTTTT
CDR3 protein: CASSLGGAPNTGELFF
D gene: NA
J gene: TRBJ2-2
V gene: TRBV7-2
clone size: once

CDR3 DNA: TGTGCCAGCAGCCCTAGGACAGGGGGCTTCTATGGCTACACCTTC
CDR3 protein: CASSPRTGGFYGYTF
D gene: TRBD1
J gene: TRBJ1-2
V gene: TRBV5-8
clone size: NA

CDR3 DNA: TGTGCCAGCAGTCGCCGCCTGGGACTAGCGGGAGAAAATGAGCAGTTCTTC
CDR3 protein: CASSRRLGLAGENEQFF
D gene: TRBD2
J gene: TRBJ2-1
V gene: TRBV27
clone size: NA

CDR3 DNA: TGCGCCAGCAGCTCAGGATCGGGGTCACCCCTCCACTTT
CDR3 protein: CASSSGSGSPLHF
D gene: NA
J gene: TRBJ1-6
V gene: TRBV5-1
clone size: NA

CDR3 DNA: TGTGCCAGTAGTATAATAGGGGAGGATTCACCCCTCCACTTT
CDR3 protein: CASSIIGEDSPLHF
D gene: NA
J gene: TRBJ1-6
V gene: TRBV19
clone size: NA

CDR3 DNA: TGCAGCGTTGGACGACAGAAAATAAATCAGCCCCAGCATTTT
CDR3 protein: CSVGRQKINQPQHF
D gene: NA
J gene: TRBJ1-5
V gene: TRBV29-1
clone size: NA

CDR3 DNA: TGTGCCAGCAGCCAAAACCTCCAGGGTCGGGAGACCCAGTACTTC
CDR3 protein: CASSQNLQGRETQYF
D gene: NA
J gene: TRBJ2-5
V gene: TRBV9
clone size: NA

CDR3 DNA: TGTGCCAGCAGCTTAGCAGGGCTCGGCTACACCTTC
CDR3 protein: CASSLAGLGYTF
D gene: NA
J gene: TRBJ1-2
V gene: TRBV7-2
clone size: NA

CDR3 DNA: TGCGCCAGCAGCCAGGCTCCGGGAGGAAGCTCGTTAATGAACACTGAAGCTTTCTTT
CDR3 protein: CASSQAPGGSSLMNTEAFF
D gene: NA
J gene: TRBJ1-1
V gene: TRBV4-1
clone size: NA

CDR3 DNA: TGTGCCATCAGTGACTCAAACTTCAACACCTACGAGCAGTACTTC
CDR3 protein: CAISDSNFNTYEQYF
D gene: NA
J gene: TRBJ2-7
V gene: TRBV10-3
clone size: NA

CDR3 DNA: TGTGCCAGCAGTCCCTCCCGCACCATATATTTT
CDR3 protein: CASSPSRTIYF
D gene: NA
J gene: TRBJ1-3
V gene: TRBV6-2/TRBV6-3
clone size: once

CDR3 DNA: TGTGCCATCAGTGAGTCGTCCGGGGCAGCTAACTATGGCTACACCTTC
CDR3 protein: CAISESSGAANYGYTF
D gene: NA
J gene: TRBJ1-2
V gene: TRBV10-3
clone size: NA

CDR3 DNA: TGTGCCAGCAGCCCGGCCCTGCGGGGGGGCCCGGAGACCCAGTACTTC
CDR3 protein: CASSPALRGGPETQYF
D gene: TRBD2
J gene: TRBJ2-5
V gene: TRBV11-2
clone size: once

CDR3 DNA: TGCGCCAGCAGCTTGCTAGGGCAGGGGGCCACCGGGGAGCTGTTTTTT
CDR3 protein: CASSLLGQGATGELFF
D gene: TRBD1
J gene: TRBJ2-2
V gene: TRBV5-1
clone size: NA

CDR3 DNA: TGTGCCACCAGTGAATGGAGATACCAAAGATCTGGGAACACTGAAGCTTTCTTT
CDR3 protein: CATSEWRYQRSGNTEAFF
D gene: NA
J gene: TRBJ1-1
V gene: TRBV24-1
clone size: NA

CDR3 DNA: TGTGCCAGCAGCTTAAGGTCAGGGGGCGCGAACACTGAAGCTTTCTTT
CDR3 protein: CASSLRSGGANTEAFF
D gene: TRBD1
J gene: TRBJ1-1
V gene: TRBV7-9
clone size: once

CDR3 DNA: TGTGCCAGCACTACAGGGTGGGGATACGAGCAGTACTTC
CDR3 protein: CASTTGWGYEQYF
D gene: NA
J gene: TRBJ2-7
V gene: TRBV7-2
clone size: NA

CDR3 DNA: TGTGCCAGTAATACAGCGTATGGCTACACCTTC
CDR3 protein: CASNTAYGYTF
D gene: NA
J gene: TRBJ1-2
V gene: TRBV19
clone size: NA

CDR3 DNA: TGTGCCAGCAGCCACAGAGGGGGGGAGGGAGATACGCAGTATTTT
CDR3 protein: CASSHRGGEGDTQYF
D gene: NA
J gene: TRBJ2-3
V gene: TRBV5-6
clone size: NA

CDR3 DNA: TGTGCCAGCAGCTTCCGGTTGAACACTGAAGCTTTCTTT
CDR3 protein: CASSFRLNTEAFF
D gene: NA
J gene: TRBJ1-1
V gene: TRBV7-9
clone size: NA

CDR3 DNA: TGTGCCAGCAGTTTATCTGGGTTCAGCACAGATACGCAGTATTTT
CDR3 protein: CASSLSGFSTDTQYF
D gene: NA
J gene: TRBJ2-3
V gene: TRBV27
clone size: NA

CDR3 DNA: TGTGCCAGCAGTGTTCTCGGGGGAGACAATGAGCAGTTCTTC
CDR3 protein: CASSVLGGDNEQFF
D gene: NA
J gene: TRBJ2-1
V gene: TRBV2
clone size: NA

CDR3 DNA: TGTGCCAGCAGTCCTTCAACTAATGAAAAACTGTTTTTT
CDR3 protein: CASSPSTNEKLFF
D gene: NA
J gene: TRBJ1-4
V gene: TRBV3-1/TRBV3-2
clone size: NA

CDR3 DNA: TGCAGCGTTCTGTCACCCACCTCCTATGGCTACACCTTC
CDR3 protein: CSVLSPTSYGYTF
D gene: NA
J gene: TRBJ1-2
V gene: TRBV29-1
clone size: NA